These T cell receptor beta chains were read from a single sample in a study of cytomegalovirus exposure and HLA in healthy donors. Generated by immunoSEQ multiplex PCR, the TCRdb table keeps only in-frame clones and is missing some. This sample has approximately 110,000 clones, with about 80% found just once. The sequenced sample was PBMCs. These receptors were taken from a man aged 45-65 years in good health and CMV-seropositive. CDR3s include the opening cysteine and the closing phenylalanine or tryptophan. Fields, in order: D gene, V gene, clone size, J gene, CDR3 DNA, CDR3 protein. The D gene is left open where the match is weak. Not every row has a clone size; where given, it reads once, few, many or a size class.

d_gene: NA; v_gene: TRBV5-5; abundance: NA; j_gene: TRBJ2-7; CDR3nt: TGTGCCAGCAGCTTTGGAGGCGCGATGTCCTACGAGCAGTACTTC; CDR3aa: CASSFGGAMSYEQYF
d_gene: NA; v_gene: TRBV6-4; abundance: NA; j_gene: TRBJ2-1; CDR3nt: TGTGCCAGCAGTCAGGTGACAGCGGGTGAGCAGTTCTTC; CDR3aa: CASSQVTAGEQFF
d_gene: NA; v_gene: TRBV2; abundance: once; j_gene: TRBJ2-5; CDR3nt: TGTGCCAGCAGTGAAGCAGTGGGACTCCAAGAGACCCAGTACTTC; CDR3aa: CASSEAVGLQETQYF
d_gene: NA; v_gene: TRBV15; abundance: NA; j_gene: TRBJ1-2; CDR3nt: TGTGCCACCAGCTCGCGGTCCTATGGCTACACCTTC; CDR3aa: CATSSRSYGYTF
d_gene: NA; v_gene: TRBV6-4; abundance: few; j_gene: TRBJ2-6; CDR3nt: TGTGCCAGCAGACCAGGGTCAGGGGCCAACGTCCTGACTTTC; CDR3aa: CASRPGSGANVLTF
d_gene: NA; v_gene: TRBV10-3; abundance: NA; j_gene: TRBJ1-1; CDR3nt: TGTGCCATCAGTGGAACTAGGAACATCAACACTGAAGCTTTCTTT; CDR3aa: CAISGTRNINTEAFF
d_gene: NA; v_gene: TRBV28; abundance: NA; j_gene: TRBJ2-2; CDR3nt: TGTGCTACCACGAGGGAGAACACCGGGGAGCTGTTTTTT; CDR3aa: CATTRENTGELFF
d_gene: TRBD2; v_gene: TRBV19; abundance: NA; j_gene: TRBJ2-1; CDR3nt: TGTGCCAGTAGTATAGTTGAGACTAGCGTTTACAATGAGCAGTTCTTC; CDR3aa: CASSIVETSVYNEQFF
d_gene: TRBD1; v_gene: TRBV5-4; abundance: NA; j_gene: TRBJ1-2; CDR3nt: TGTGCCAGCAGCTGGGGGACAGGACTCTATGGCTACACCTTC; CDR3aa: CASSWGTGLYGYTF
d_gene: TRBD2; v_gene: TRBV29-1; abundance: NA; j_gene: TRBJ2-5; CDR3nt: TGCAGCTCATTGACGTCGACTAGCGGGGCCGGGGCCCAGTACTTC; CDR3aa: CSSLTSTSGAGAQYF
d_gene: NA; v_gene: TRBV5-5; abundance: few; j_gene: TRBJ1-2; CDR3nt: TGTGCCAGCAGTCTACCTGTCCTCGATAAGCAAGTAACTAACTATGGCTACACCTTC; CDR3aa: CASSLPVLDKQVTNYGYTF
d_gene: NA; v_gene: TRBV9; abundance: few; j_gene: TRBJ2-3; CDR3nt: TGTGCCAGCAGCGTAGAGGGGGGGGGCTATTCCACAGATACGCAGTATTTT; CDR3aa: CASSVEGGGYSTDTQYF
d_gene: NA; v_gene: TRBV19; abundance: once; j_gene: TRBJ1-3; CDR3nt: TGTGCCAGTAGTAGGGCTAACTCTGGAAACACCATATATTTT; CDR3aa: CASSRANSGNTIYF
d_gene: NA; v_gene: TRBV18; abundance: NA; j_gene: TRBJ1-4; CDR3nt: TGTGCCAGCTCACCCCCGGTCGGACAAGTCCTGTTTTTT; CDR3aa: CASSPPVGQVLFF
d_gene: NA; v_gene: TRBV5-1; abundance: NA; j_gene: TRBJ2-7; CDR3nt: TGCGCCAGCAGCGAGGGAGCAAACTCCTACGAGCAGTACTTC; CDR3aa: CASSEGANSYEQYF
d_gene: NA; v_gene: TRBV19; abundance: NA; j_gene: TRBJ1-6; CDR3nt: TGTGCCAGTAGTGTGAGGAATTCACCCCTCCACTTT; CDR3aa: CASSVRNSPLHF
d_gene: TRBD2; v_gene: TRBV6-6; abundance: once; j_gene: TRBJ2-1; CDR3nt: TGTGCCAGCAGAGGGACTAGCGGGCCAGAGCAGTTCTTC; CDR3aa: CASRGTSGPEQFF
d_gene: TRBD2; v_gene: TRBV9; abundance: NA; j_gene: TRBJ2-3; CDR3nt: TGTGCCAGCAGTGACCCCAGCGGGGGGCTGGGAGATACGCAGTATTTT; CDR3aa: CASSDPSGGLGDTQYF
d_gene: TRBD1; v_gene: TRBV28; abundance: NA; j_gene: TRBJ1-6; CDR3nt: TGTGCCAGCACCCTCAGACAGGGGGCGTCACCCCTCCACTTT; CDR3aa: CASTLRQGASPLHF
d_gene: NA; v_gene: TRBV6-1; abundance: NA; j_gene: TRBJ1-5; CDR3nt: TGTGCCAGCAGTGAACAGGGATATAGCAATCAGCCCCAGCATTTT; CDR3aa: CASSEQGYSNQPQHF
d_gene: TRBD1; v_gene: TRBV18; abundance: NA; j_gene: TRBJ2-7; CDR3nt: TGTGCCAGCTCATCGGGGACAGGGGGCTACTACGAGCAGTACTTC; CDR3aa: CASSSGTGGYYEQYF
d_gene: NA; v_gene: TRBV7-2; abundance: NA; j_gene: TRBJ2-7; CDR3nt: TGTGCCAGCAGCTCCACTACTCCCTCCTACGAGCAGTACTTC; CDR3aa: CASSSTTPSYEQYF
d_gene: TRBD2; v_gene: TRBV11-2; abundance: NA; j_gene: TRBJ2-5; CDR3nt: TGTGCCAGCAGCCGATTAGCCCGAGCGGGAGTAGGGGAGACCCAGTACTTC; CDR3aa: CASSRLARAGVGETQYF
d_gene: NA; v_gene: TRBV7-8; abundance: NA; j_gene: TRBJ1-6; CDR3nt: TGTGCCAGCGGGCCGACAGACTATAATTCACCCCTCCACTTT; CDR3aa: CASGPTDYNSPLHF
d_gene: TRBD1; v_gene: TRBV7-6; abundance: NA; j_gene: TRBJ2-7; CDR3nt: TGTGCCAGCAGCTTAGAGGGACAGAGTCAGTACTTC; CDR3aa: CASSLEGQSQYF
d_gene: TRBD2; v_gene: TRBV5-8; abundance: NA; j_gene: TRBJ2-3; CDR3nt: TGTGCCAGCAGCGTAGGACTAGCGGGGGTCACAGATACGCAGTATTTT; CDR3aa: CASSVGLAGVTDTQYF
d_gene: TRBD1; v_gene: TRBV12-5; abundance: NA; j_gene: TRBJ2-7; CDR3nt: TGTGCTAGTGGTCCGCCCTCGGGACAGGGGGCTTACGAGCAGTACTTC; CDR3aa: CASGPPSGQGAYEQYF
d_gene: TRBD2; v_gene: TRBV2; abundance: NA; j_gene: TRBJ2-3; CDR3nt: TGTGCCAGCAGTGAAGAGGCTAGCGGGGGGACTAGCACAGATACGCAGTATTTT; CDR3aa: CASSEEASGGTSTDTQYF
d_gene: TRBD2; v_gene: TRBV6-1; abundance: NA; j_gene: TRBJ2-7; CDR3nt: TGTGCCAGCACCAATAGCGGGAGGAGTCACGAGCAGTACTTC; CDR3aa: CASTNSGRSHEQYF
d_gene: NA; v_gene: TRBV2; abundance: NA; j_gene: TRBJ2-3; CDR3nt: TGTGCCAGCAGGGTTACTAGGGTGGATACGCAGTATTTT; CDR3aa: CASRVTRVDTQYF
d_gene: NA; v_gene: TRBV4-2; abundance: few; j_gene: TRBJ2-3; CDR3nt: TGTGCCAGCAGCCAAGATATCGTCGGGGTTCGCACAGATACGCAGTATTTT; CDR3aa: CASSQDIVGVRTDTQYF
d_gene: NA; v_gene: TRBV15; abundance: NA; j_gene: TRBJ2-3; CDR3nt: TGTGCCACCAGCAGTAGGGACCAGGGGTTATTGTATGGTACGCAGTATTTT; CDR3aa: CATSSRDQGLLYGTQYF
d_gene: TRBD1; v_gene: TRBV6-6; abundance: NA; j_gene: TRBJ1-2; CDR3nt: TGTGCCAGCAGTTCCGGGACAGGGGAAGCTAGTGGCTACACCTTC; CDR3aa: CASSSGTGEASGYTF
d_gene: TRBD2; v_gene: TRBV2; abundance: NA; j_gene: TRBJ2-3; CDR3nt: TGTGCCAGCAAGGGACTAGCGGGGCCGGATACGCAGTATTTT; CDR3aa: CASKGLAGPDTQYF
d_gene: TRBD2; v_gene: TRBV4-2; abundance: NA; j_gene: TRBJ2-7; CDR3nt: TGTGCCAGCAGCCATCATACTAGCGGCCGATCCTCCTACGAGCAGTACTTC; CDR3aa: CASSHHTSGRSSYEQYF
d_gene: NA; v_gene: TRBV28; abundance: NA; j_gene: TRBJ1-5; CDR3nt: TGTGCCAGCAGTTTGGGGGCAGGCAATCAGCCCCAGCATTTT; CDR3aa: CASSLGAGNQPQHF
d_gene: TRBD1; v_gene: TRBV28; abundance: few; j_gene: TRBJ1-2; CDR3nt: TGTGCCAGCACTTTAGACAGGGACCGGGATGGCTACACCTTC; CDR3aa: CASTLDRDRDGYTF
d_gene: NA; v_gene: TRBV18; abundance: NA; j_gene: TRBJ2-2; CDR3nt: TGTGCCAGCTCACCATATAACCCGAGTACCGGGGAGCTGTTTTTT; CDR3aa: CASSPYNPSTGELFF
d_gene: TRBD2; v_gene: TRBV19; abundance: NA; j_gene: TRBJ2-1; CDR3nt: TGTGCCAGTAGTCAAGGCCTAGCGGGAGCCCGAGAGTCGGGAGAGCAGTTCTTC; CDR3aa: CASSQGLAGARESGEQFF